This T cell receptor (beta chain) was sequenced during a study of blood T cell repertoires in COVID-19. CDR3 length equals 16 residues. V shed 8 bases and J 9 bases; nucleotides not matched to a gene: 18. Germline CDR1 reads SNHLY; CDR2 reads FYNNEI. Using immunoSEQ multiplex PCR, the repertoire was profiled, and TCRdb retains in-frame clones only, with some absent. Of some 120,000 clones in the sample, under 90% were seen once. The chain joins TRBV2 to TRBJ2-1; 8 bases line up with TRBD2. Sample: peripheral blood. This clonotype was sampled from a woman aged 55-69 years with acute or convalescent COVID-19. CDR3 sequence: CASALGLAFGGGEQFF. DNA of the CDR3: TGTGCCAGCGCATTAGGACTAGCCTTCGGCGGGGGTGAGCAGTTCTTC.